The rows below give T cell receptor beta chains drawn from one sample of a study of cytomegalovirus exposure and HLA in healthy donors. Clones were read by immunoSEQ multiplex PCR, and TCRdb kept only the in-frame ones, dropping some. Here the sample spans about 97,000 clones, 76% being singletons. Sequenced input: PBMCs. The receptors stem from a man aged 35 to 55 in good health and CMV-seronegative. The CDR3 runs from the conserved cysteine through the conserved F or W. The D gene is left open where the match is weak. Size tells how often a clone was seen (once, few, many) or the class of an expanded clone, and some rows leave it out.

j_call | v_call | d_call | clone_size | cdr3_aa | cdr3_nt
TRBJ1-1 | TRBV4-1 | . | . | CASSLLGGGGTEAFF | TGCGCCAGCAGCCTCCTTGGGGGGGGCGGCACTGAAGCTTTCTTT
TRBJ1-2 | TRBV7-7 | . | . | CASSLVAPGLGYTF | TGTGCTAGCAGCTTAGTCGCCCCAGGGCTTGGCTACACCTTC
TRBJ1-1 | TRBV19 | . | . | CASSIGTREAFF | TGTGCCAGTAGTATTGGGACAAGAGAAGCTTTCTTT
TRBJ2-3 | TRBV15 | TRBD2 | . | CATSRETRLAKAQYF | TGTGCCACCAGCAGAGAGACACGACTAGCGAAGGCGCAGTATTTT
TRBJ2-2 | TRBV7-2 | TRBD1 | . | CASRTGQGGAGELFF | TGTGCCAGCAGAACGGGACAGGGGGGTGCCGGGGAGCTGTTTTTT
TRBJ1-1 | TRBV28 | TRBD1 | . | CASGSRDRVYTEAFF | TGTGCCAGCGGCTCACGGGACAGAGTTTACACTGAAGCTTTCTTT
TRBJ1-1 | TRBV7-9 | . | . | CSSSLYNYGGLGNTEAFF | TGTTCCAGCAGCTTATACAACTACGGGGGGCTAGGGAACACTGAAGCTTTCTTT
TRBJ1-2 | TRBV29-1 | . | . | CSVVERGSFSGYTF | TGCAGCGTTGTCGAAAGGGGGAGCTTTTCCGGCTACACCTTC
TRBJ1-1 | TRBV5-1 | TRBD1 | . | CASLRDFDRGNTEAFF | TGCGCCAGCCTTAGGGACTTCGACAGGGGCAACACTGAAGCTTTCTTT
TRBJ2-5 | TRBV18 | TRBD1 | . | CASSRGQEETQYF | TGTGCCAGCTCACGGGGACAGGAAGAGACCCAGTACTTC
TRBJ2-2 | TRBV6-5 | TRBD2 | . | CASSYRLAGGIGELFF | TGTGCCAGCAGTTACCGCCTAGCGGGGGGGATCGGGGAGCTGTTTTTT
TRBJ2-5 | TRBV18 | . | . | CASSPIRGAGETQYF | TGTGCCAGCTCACCAATAAGGGGCGCCGGGGAGACCCAGTACTTC
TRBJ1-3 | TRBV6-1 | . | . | CASNEPHFSGNTIYF | TGTGCCAGCAACGAGCCCCATTTTTCTGGAAACACCATATATTTT
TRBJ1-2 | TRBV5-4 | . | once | CASSLFSGKFYGYTF | TGTGCCAGCAGCTTGTTCTCAGGGAAATTCTATGGCTACACCTTC
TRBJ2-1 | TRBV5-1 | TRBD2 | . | CASSSPSGGLDEQFF | TGCGCCAGCAGCTCCCCTAGCGGGGGGCTAGATGAGCAGTTCTTC
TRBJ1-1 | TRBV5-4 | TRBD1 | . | CASSEAAGGFEAFF | TGTGCCAGCAGCGAGGCAGCAGGGGGCTTTGAAGCTTTCTTT
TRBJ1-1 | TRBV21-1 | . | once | CASYGHSNTEAFF | TGTGCCAGCTACGGACATTCAAACACTGAAGCTTTCTTT
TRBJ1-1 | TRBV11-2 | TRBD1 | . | CASSSTGKSNTEAFF | TGTGCCAGCAGCTCGACAGGGAAATCGAACACTGAAGCTTTCTTT
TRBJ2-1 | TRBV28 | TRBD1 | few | CASSRTGVRNEQFF | TGTGCCAGCAGTCGGACAGGGGTGCGCAATGAGCAGTTCTTC
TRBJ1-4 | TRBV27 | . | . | CASSPRGLRNEKLFF | TGTGCCAGCAGTCCGAGGGGGTTAAGGAATGAAAAACTGTTTTTT
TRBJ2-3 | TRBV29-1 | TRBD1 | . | CSVARTGGQDTQYF | TGCAGCGTCGCCCGGACAGGGGGGCAAGATACGCAGTATTTT
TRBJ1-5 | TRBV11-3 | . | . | CASSLDRPTGVYQPQHF | TGTGCCAGCAGCTTAGATCGACCAACGGGGGTGTATCAGCCCCAGCATTTT
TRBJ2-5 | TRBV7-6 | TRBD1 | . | CASSSGQGQETQYF | TGTGCCAGCAGCTCGGGACAGGGGCAAGAGACCCAGTACTTC
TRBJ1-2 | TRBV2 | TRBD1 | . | CASRRTGVVVYGYTF | TGTGCCAGCAGGCGGACAGGGGTGGTAGTCTATGGCTACACCTTC
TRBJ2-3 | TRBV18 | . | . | CASSPLKEGGDTQYF | TGTGCCAGCTCACCACTCAAGGAGGGCGGAGATACGCAGTATTTT
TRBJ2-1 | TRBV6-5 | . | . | CASTRGNNEQFF | TGTGCCAGCACTCGCGGAAACAATGAGCAGTTCTTC
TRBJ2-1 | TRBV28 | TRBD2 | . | CASSEPSGGQDEQFF | TGTGCCAGCAGTGAACCTAGCGGGGGCCAGGATGAGCAGTTCTTC
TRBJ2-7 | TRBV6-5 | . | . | CASSYSLANPYEQYF | TGTGCCAGCAGTTACTCGCTAGCTAATCCCTACGAGCAGTACTTC
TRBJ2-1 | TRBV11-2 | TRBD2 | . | CASSLPQRVPGLGQFF | TGTGCCAGCAGCTTACCACAAAGGGTGCCGGGACTAGGTCAGTTCTTC
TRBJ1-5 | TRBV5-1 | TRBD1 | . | CASSFKGGAEQPQHF | TGCGCCAGCAGCTTCAAAGGGGGCGCGGAACAGCCCCAGCATTTT
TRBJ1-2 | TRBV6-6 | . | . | CASRGGGYTF | TGTGCCAGCAGGGGGGGTGGCTACACCTTC
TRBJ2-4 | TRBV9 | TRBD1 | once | CASSVDRDDIQYF | TGTGCCAGCAGCGTGGACAGGGACGACATTCAGTACTTC
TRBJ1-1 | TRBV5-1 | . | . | CASSLGLLNTEAFF | TGCGCCAGCAGCTTGGGACTGTTGAACACTGAAGCTTTCTTT
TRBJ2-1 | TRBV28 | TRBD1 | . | CASSLGYRGSHYNEQFF | TGTGCCAGCAGTTTAGGGTACAGGGGGTCTCACTACAATGAGCAGTTCTTC
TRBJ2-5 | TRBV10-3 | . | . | CAMGPGGTETQYF | TGTGCCATGGGCCCGGGGGGCACAGAGACCCAGTACTTC
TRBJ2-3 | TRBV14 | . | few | CASSRGGAIDTQYF | TGTGCCAGCAGCCGAGGGGGGGCCATTGATACGCAGTATTTT
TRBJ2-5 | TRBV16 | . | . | CASGPRTVRETQYF | TGTGCCAGCGGGCCTCGGACAGTTCGAGAGACCCAGTACTTC
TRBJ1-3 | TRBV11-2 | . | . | CASSLNEANTIYF | TGTGCCAGCAGCTTAAATGAAGCGAACACCATATATTTT
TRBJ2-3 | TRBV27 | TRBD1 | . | CASRWDRGPQNTQYF | TGTGCCAGCAGATGGGACAGGGGCCCCCAGAATACGCAGTATTTT
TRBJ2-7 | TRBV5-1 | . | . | CASSTRNEQYF | TGCGCCAGCAGCACGCGGAACGAGCAGTACTTC